This is a list of T cell receptor beta chains from one sample in a study of blood T cell repertoires in COVID-19. Method: immunoSEQ multiplex PCR; TCRdb's copy keeps in-frame clones and lacks some. The sample comprises about 130,000 clones, about 87% of which are singletons, and approximately 3.3% rests with the top ten. The specimen sequenced was peripheral blood. These receptors were taken from a woman in her sixties with acute or convalescent COVID-19. Each CDR3 is given with its conserved first and last residue. D genes are given only for firm matches. Expanded clones are given a class, and other clones once, few, many or no size at all.

D gene	J gene	V gene	clone size	CDR3 DNA	CDR3 protein
TRBD1	TRBJ1-6	TRBV27	once	TGTGCCAGCAGTTTATCCCCGGGACAGACTTATAATTCACCCCTCCACTTT	CASSLSPGQTYNSPLHF
.	TRBJ1-2	TRBV3-1/TRBV3-2	.	TGTGCCAGCAGCGAGACTTCCGTTGCGAGGTATGGCTACACCTTC	CASSETSVARYGYTF
TRBD2	TRBJ2-1	TRBV19	.	TGTGCCAGTAGGCCGTCGGGACTAGCGGGATTGAATGAGCAGTTCTTC	CASRPSGLAGLNEQFF
.	TRBJ1-1	TRBV12-3/TRBV12-4	.	TGTGCCAGCAGTTTTAGACAGAACACTGAAGCTTTCTTT	CASSFRQNTEAFF
.	TRBJ1-1	TRBV7-2	.	TGTGCCAGCAGCTCCCAGGCCGCCTTTGAAGCTTTCTTT	CASSSQAAFEAFF
.	TRBJ2-7	TRBV9	once	TGTGCCAGCGGGCGCTCCTACGAGCAGTACTTC	CASGRSYEQYF
.	TRBJ1-2	TRBV12-3/TRBV12-4	.	TGTGCCAGTCGGGAGGGATCAGGAGGCTACACCTTC	CASREGSGGYTF
TRBD1	TRBJ1-3	TRBV6-6	.	TGTGCCAGCAGGTCACAGGGGACCTCTGGAAACACCATATATTTT	CASRSQGTSGNTIYF
TRBD1	TRBJ2-3	TRBV19	.	TGTGCCAGTAGTTCTCCCGACAGGGGATCCGTACCAGATACGCAGTATTTT	CASSSPDRGSVPDTQYF
.	TRBJ1-3	TRBV9	.	TGTGCCAGCAGCGTAGACTCCCCTCCCGGAAACACCATATATTTT	CASSVDSPPGNTIYF